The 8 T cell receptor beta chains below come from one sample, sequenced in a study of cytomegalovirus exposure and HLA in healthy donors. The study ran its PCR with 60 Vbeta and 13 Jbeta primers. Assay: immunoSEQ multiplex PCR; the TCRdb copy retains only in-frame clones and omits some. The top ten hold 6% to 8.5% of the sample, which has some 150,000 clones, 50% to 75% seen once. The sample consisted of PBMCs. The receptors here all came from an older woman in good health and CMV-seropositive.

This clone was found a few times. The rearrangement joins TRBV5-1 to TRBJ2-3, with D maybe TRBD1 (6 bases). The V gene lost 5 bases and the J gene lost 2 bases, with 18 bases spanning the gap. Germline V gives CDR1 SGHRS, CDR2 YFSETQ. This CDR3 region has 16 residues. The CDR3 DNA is TGCGCCAGCAGTCTCGGACGGGCAGGGGTCACAGATACGCAGTATTTT. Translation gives CASSLGRAGVTDTQYF.

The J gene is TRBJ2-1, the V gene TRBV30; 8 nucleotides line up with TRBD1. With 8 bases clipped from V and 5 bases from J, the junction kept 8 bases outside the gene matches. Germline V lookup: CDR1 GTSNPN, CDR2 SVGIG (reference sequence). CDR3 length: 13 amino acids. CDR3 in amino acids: CAVYRGFDNEQFF. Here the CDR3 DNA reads TGTGCCGTATACAGGGGGTTCGACAATGAGCAGTTCTTC.

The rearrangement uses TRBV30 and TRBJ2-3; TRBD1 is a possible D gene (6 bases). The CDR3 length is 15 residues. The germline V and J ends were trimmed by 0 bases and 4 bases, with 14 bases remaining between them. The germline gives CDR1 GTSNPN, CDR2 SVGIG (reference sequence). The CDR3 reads CAWSVLANRADTQYF. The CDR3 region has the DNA TGTGCCTGGAGTGTACTCGCGAACAGGGCAGATACGCAGTATTTT. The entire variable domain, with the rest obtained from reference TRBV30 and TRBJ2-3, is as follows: SQTIHQWPATLVQPVGSPLSLECTVEGTSNPNLYWYRQAAGRGLQLLFYSVGIGQISSEVPQNLSASRPQDRQFILSSKKLLLSDSGFYLCAWSVLANRADTQYFGPGTRLTVL.

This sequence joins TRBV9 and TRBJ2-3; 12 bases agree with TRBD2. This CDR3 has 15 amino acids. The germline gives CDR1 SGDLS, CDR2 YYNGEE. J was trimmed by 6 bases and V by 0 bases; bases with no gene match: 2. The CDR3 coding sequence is TGTGCCAGCAGCGTAGAAACTAGCGGGAGGGATACGCAGTATTTT. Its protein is CASSVETSGRDTQYF.

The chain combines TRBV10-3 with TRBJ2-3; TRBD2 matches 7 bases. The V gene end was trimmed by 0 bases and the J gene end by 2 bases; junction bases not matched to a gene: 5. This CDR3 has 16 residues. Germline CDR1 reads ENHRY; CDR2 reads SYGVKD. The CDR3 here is CAISESASGSTDTQYF. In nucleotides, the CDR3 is TGTGCCATCAGTGAGTCGGCTAGCGGTTCCACAGATACGCAGTATTTT.

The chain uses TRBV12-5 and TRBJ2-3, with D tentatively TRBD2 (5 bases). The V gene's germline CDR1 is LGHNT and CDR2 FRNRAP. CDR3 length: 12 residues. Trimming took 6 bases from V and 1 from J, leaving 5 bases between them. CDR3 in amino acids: CASGRGTDTQYF. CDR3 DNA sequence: TGTGCTAGTGGGCGGGGCACAGATACGCAGTATTTT. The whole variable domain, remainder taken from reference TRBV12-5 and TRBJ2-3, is DARVTQTPRHKVTEMGQEVTMRCQPILGHNTVFWYRQTMMQGLELLAYFRNRAPLDDSGMPKDRFSAEMPDATLATLKIQPSEPRDSAVYFCASGRGTDTQYFGPGTRLTVL.

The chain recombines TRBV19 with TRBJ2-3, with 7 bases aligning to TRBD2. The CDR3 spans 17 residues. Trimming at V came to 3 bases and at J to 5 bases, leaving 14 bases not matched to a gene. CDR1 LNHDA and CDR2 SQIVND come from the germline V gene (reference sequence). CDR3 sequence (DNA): TGTGCCAGTAGTATCAACCGACTAGCCAACAGAGAAGATACGCAGTATTTT. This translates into CASSINRLANREDTQYF.

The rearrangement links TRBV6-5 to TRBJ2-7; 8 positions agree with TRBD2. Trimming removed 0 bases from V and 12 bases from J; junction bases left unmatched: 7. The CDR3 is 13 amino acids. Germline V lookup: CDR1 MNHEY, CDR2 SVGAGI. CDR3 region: CASSYSNGRALYF. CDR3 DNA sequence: TGTGCCAGCAGTTACTCGAACGGGAGGGCCCTGTACTTC.